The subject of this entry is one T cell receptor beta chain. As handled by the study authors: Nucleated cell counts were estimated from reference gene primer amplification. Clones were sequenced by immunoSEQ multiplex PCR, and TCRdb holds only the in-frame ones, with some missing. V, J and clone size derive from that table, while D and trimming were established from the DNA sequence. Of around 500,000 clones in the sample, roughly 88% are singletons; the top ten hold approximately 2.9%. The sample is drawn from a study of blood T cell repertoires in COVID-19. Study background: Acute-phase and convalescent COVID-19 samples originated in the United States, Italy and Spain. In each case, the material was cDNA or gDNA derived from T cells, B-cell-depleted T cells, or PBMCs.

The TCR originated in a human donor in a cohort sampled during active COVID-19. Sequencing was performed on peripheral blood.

The CDR3 DNA reads TGCAGCGTTGCGAGCCAGGGCACCTACGAGCAGTACTTC. Translation gives CSVASQGTYEQYF. The chain employs TRBV29-1 and TRBJ2-7, with TRBD1 as a possible D gene (5 bases). V was clipped by 4 bases and J by 2 bases, with 12 bases between them. CDR1 SQVTM and CDR2 ANQGSEA come from the germline V gene. The CDR3 runs to 13 residues.